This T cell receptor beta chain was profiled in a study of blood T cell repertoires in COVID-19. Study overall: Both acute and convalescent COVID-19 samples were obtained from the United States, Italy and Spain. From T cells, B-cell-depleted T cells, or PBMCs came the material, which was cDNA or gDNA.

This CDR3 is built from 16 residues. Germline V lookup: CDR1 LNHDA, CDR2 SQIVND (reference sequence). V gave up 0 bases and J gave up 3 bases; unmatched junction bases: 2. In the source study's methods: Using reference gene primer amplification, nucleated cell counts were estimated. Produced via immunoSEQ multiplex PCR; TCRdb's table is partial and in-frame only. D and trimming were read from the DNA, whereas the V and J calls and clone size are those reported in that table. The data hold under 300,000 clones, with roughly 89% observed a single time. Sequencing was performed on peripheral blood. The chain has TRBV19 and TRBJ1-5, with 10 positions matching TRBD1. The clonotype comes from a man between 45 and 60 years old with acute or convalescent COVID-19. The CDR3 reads CASSIEGTGVNQPQHF. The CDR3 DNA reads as TGTGCCAGTAGTATAGAGGGGACAGGGGTCAATCAGCCCCAGCATTTT.